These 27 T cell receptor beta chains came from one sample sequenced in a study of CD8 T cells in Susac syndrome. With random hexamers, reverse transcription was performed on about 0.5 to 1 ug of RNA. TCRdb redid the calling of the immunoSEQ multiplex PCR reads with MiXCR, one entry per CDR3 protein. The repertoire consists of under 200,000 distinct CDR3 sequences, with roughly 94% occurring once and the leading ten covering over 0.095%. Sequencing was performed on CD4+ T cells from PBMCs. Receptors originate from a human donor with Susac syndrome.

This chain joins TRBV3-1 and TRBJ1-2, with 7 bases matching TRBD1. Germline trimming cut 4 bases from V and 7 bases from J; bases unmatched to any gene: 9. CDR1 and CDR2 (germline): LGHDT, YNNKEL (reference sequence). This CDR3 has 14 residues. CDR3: CASSRSQGKVGYTF. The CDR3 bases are TGTGCCAGCAGCCGTTCACAGGGGAAGGTTGGCTACACCTTC. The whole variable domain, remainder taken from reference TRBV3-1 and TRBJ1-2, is DTAVSQTPKYLVTQMGNDKSIKCEQNLGHDTMYWYKQDSKKFLKIMFSYNNKELIINETVPNRFSPKSPDKAHLNLHINSLELGDSAVYFCASSRSQGKVGYTFGSGTRLTVV.

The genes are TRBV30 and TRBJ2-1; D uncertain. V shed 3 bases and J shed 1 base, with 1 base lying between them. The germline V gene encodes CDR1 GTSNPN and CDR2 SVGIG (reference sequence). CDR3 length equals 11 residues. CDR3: CAWRSYNEQFF. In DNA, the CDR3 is TGTGCCTGGAGGTCCTACAATGAGCAGTTCTTC.

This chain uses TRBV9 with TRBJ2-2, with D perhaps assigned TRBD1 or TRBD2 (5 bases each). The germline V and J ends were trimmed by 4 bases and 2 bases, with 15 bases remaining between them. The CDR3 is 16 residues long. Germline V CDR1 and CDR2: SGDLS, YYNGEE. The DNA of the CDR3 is TGTGCCAGCAGCCCCCGTGGGGGTTCAAACACCGGGGAGCTGTTTTTT. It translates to CASSPRGGSNTGELFF. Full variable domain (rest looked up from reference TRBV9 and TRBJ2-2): DSGVTQTPKHLITATGQRVTLRCSPRSGDLSVYWYQQSLDQGLQFLIQYYNGEERAKGNILERFSAQQFPDLHSELNLSSLELGDSALYFCASSPRGGSNTGELFFGEGSRLTVL.

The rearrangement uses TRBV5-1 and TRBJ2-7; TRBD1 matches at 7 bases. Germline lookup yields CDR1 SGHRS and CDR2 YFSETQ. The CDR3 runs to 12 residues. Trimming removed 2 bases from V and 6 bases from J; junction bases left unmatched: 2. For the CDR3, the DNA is TGCGCCAGCAGCTTTCAGGGGGTCGAGCAGTACTTC. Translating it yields CASSFQGVEQYF.

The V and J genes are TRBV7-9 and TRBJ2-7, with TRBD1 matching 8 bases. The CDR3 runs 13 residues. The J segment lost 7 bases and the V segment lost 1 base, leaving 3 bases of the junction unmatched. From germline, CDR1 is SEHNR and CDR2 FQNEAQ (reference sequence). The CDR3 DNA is TGTGCCAGCAGCTTAGGGACAGGGACAGAGCAGTACTTC. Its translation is CASSLGTGTEQYF.

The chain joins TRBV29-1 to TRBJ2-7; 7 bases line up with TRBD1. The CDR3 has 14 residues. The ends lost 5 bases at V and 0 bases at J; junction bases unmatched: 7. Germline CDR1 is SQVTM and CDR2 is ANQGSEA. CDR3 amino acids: CSVLPRDSSYEQYF. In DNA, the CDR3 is TGCAGCGTTCTCCCCAGGGACAGCTCCTACGAGCAGTACTTC.

As DNA, the CDR3 is TGCGCCAGCAGCTTGCCTCAACAGGGGAGGGACACCGGGGAGCTGTTTTTT. This sequence encodes CASSLPQQGRDTGELFF. The V gene is TRBV5-1, the J gene TRBJ2-2; D is possibly TRBD1 or TRBD2 (7 bases each). Trimming took off 1 base at V and 3 bases at J, with 16 bases between the two ends. The CDR3 spans 17 residues. Germline values: CDR1 SGHRS, CDR2 YFSETQ. The variable domain in full, completed from reference TRBV5-1 and TRBJ2-2, reads KAGVTQTPRYLIKTRGQQVTLSCSPISGHRSVSWYQQTPGQGLQFLFEYFSETQRNKGNFPGRFSGRQFSNSRSEMNVSTLELGDSALYLCASSLPQQGRDTGELFFGEGSRLTVL.

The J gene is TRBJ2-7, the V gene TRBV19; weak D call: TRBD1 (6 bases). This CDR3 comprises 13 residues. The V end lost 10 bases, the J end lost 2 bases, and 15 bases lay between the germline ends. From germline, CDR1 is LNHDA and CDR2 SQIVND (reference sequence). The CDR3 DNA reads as TGTGCCACCCAAGACAGGCCAGCCTACGAGCAGTACTTC. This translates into CATQDRPAYEQYF.

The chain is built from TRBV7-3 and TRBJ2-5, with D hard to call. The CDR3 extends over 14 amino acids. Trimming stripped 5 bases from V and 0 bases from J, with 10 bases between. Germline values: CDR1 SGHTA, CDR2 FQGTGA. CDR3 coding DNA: TGTGCCAGCAGCGCTCAACCCAACCAAGAGACCCAGTACTTC. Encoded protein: CASSAQPNQETQYF.

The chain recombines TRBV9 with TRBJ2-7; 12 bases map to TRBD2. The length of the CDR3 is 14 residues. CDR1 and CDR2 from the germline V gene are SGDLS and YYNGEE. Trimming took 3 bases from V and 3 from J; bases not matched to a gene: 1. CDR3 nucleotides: TGTGCCAGCAGCGCGGGACTAGCGGGCTACGAGCAGTACTTC. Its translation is CASSAGLAGYEQYF. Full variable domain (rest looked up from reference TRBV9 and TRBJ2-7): DSGVTQTPKHLITATGQRVTLRCSPRSGDLSVYWYQQSLDQGLQFLIQYYNGEERAKGNILERFSAQQFPDLHSELNLSSLELGDSALYFCASSAGLAGYEQYFGPGTRLTVT.

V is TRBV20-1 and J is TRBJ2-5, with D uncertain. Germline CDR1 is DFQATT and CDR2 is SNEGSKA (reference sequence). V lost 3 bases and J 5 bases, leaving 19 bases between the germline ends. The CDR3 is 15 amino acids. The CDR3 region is CSARDGASSPETQYF. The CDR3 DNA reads TGCAGTGCTAGGGACGGAGCATCCTCACCGGAGACCCAGTACTTC.

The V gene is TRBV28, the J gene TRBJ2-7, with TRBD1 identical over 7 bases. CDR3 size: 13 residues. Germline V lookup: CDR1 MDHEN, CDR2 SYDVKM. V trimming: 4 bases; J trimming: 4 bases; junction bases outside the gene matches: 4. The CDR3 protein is CASSSGQTYEQYF. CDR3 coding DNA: TGTGCCAGCAGTTCGGGACAGACTTACGAGCAGTACTTC.

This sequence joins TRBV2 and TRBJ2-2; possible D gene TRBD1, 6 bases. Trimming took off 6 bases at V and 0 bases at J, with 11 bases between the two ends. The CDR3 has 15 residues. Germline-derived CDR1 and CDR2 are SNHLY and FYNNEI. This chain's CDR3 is CASRTDRPNTGELFF. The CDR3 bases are TGTGCCAGCAGGACCGACAGGCCGAACACCGGGGAGCTGTTTTTT.

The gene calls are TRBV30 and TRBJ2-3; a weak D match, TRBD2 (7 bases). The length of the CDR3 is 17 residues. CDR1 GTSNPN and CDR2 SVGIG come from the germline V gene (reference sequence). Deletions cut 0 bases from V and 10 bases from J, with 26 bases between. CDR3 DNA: TGTGCCTGGAGTGTATGGAATGGGGGGGCAACGGGCGGGGCGCAGTATTTT. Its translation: CAWSVWNGGATGGAQYF.

CDR3 protein: CASSLMGGRGETQYF. The CDR3 DNA sequence: TGTGCCAGCAGTTTAATGGGGGGGCGGGGAGAGACCCAGTACTTC. The chain couples TRBV12-3 or TRBV12-4 to TRBJ2-5, with TRBD2 as a possible D gene (7 bases). Trimming pared 2 bases from V and 4 bases from J, leaving 14 bases between. CDR3 size: 15 residues.

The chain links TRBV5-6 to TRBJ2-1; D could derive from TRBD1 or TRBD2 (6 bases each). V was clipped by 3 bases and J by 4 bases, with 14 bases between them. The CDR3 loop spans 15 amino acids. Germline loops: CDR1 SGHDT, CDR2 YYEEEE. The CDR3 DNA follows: TGTGCCAGCAGCTGGGACACTGGGGGGTACAATGAGCAGTTCTTC. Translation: CASSWDTGGYNEQFF. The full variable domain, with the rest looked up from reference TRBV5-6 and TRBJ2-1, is DAGVTQSPTHLIKTRGQQVTLRCSPKSGHDTVSWYQQALGQGPQFIFQYYEEEERQRGNFPDRFSGHQFPNYSSELNVNALLLGDSALYLCASSWDTGGYNEQFFGPGTRLTVL.

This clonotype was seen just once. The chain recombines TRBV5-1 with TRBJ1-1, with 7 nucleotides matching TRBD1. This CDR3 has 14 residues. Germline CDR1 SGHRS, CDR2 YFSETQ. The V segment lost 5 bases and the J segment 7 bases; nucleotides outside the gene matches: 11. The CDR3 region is CASRSYDRAVEAFF. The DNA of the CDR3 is TGCGCCAGCAGATCGTACGACAGGGCTGTTGAAGCTTTCTTT.

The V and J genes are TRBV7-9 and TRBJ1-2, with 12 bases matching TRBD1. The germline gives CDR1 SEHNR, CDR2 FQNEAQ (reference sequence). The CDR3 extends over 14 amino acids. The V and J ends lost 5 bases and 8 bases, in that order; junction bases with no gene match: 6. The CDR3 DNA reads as TGTGCCAGCAGCGGCCGGGACAGGGGGCGAGGCTACACCTTC. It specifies CASSGRDRGRGYTF.

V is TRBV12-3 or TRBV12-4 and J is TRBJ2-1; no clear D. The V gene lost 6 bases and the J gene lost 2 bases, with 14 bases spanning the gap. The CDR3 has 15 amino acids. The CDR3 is CASSLRRLPYNEQFF. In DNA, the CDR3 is TGTGCCAGCAGCCTCCGACGGTTACCCTACAATGAGCAGTTCTTC.

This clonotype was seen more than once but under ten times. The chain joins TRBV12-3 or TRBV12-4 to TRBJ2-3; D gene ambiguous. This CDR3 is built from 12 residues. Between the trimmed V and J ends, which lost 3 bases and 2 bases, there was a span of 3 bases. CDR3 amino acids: CASSFFTDTQYF. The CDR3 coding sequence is TGTGCCAGCAGTTTTTTCACAGATACGCAGTATTTT.

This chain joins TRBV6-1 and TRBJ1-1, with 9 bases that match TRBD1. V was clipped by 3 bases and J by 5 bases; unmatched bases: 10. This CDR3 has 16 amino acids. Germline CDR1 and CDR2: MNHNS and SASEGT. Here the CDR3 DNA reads TGTGCCAGCAGTGACCGACTTGGGACAGGGTGGACTGAAGCTTTCTTT. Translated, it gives CASSDRLGTGWTEAFF.

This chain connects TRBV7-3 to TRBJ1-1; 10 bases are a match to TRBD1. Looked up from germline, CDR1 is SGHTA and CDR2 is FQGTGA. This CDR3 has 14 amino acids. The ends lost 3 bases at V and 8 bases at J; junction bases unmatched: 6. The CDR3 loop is CASSLTGGEVEAFF. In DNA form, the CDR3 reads TGTGCCAGCAGCTTGACAGGGGGCGAAGTAGAAGCTTTCTTT.

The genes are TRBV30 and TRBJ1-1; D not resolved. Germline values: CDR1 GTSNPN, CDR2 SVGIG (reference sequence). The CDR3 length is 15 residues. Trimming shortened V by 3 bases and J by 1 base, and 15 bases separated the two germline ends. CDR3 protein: CAWSHTGRTNTEAFF. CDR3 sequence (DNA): TGTGCCTGGAGCCATACGGGGAGGACGAACACTGAAGCTTTCTTT.

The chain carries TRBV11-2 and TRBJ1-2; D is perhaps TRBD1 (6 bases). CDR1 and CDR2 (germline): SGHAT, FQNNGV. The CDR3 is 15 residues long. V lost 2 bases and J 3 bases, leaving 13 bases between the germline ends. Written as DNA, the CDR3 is TGTGCCAGCAGCTTAATGGCCAGGGGTTACTATGGCTACACCTTC. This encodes CASSLMARGYYGYTF.

The chain's CDR3 is CASSFQGIGDEQFF. The CDR3 coding sequence is TGTGCCAGCAGCTTTCAGGGGATTGGCGATGAGCAGTTCTTC. The chain recombines TRBV7-2 with TRBJ2-1; a possible D gene is TRBD1 (6 bases). CDR1 is SGHTA and CDR2 is FQGNSA in the germline V gene. There are 14 residues in the CDR3. The ends were cut back, 3 bases at V and 8 bases at J, with 14 bases in the middle.

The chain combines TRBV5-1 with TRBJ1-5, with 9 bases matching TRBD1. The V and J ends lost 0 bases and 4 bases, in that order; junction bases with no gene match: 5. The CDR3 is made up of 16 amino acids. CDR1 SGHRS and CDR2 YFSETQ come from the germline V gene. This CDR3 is CASSLDPGQGNQPQHF. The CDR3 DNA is TGCGCCAGCAGCTTGGATCCGGGACAGGGTAATCAGCCCCAGCATTTT.

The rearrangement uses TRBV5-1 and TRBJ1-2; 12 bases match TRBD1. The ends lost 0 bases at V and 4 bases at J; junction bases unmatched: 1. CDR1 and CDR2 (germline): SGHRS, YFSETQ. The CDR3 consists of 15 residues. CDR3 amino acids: CASSLGGQGAYGYTF. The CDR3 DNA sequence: TGCGCCAGCAGCTTGGGGGGACAGGGGGCCTATGGCTACACCTTC. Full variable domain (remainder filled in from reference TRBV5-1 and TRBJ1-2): KAGVTQTPRYLIKTRGQQVTLSCSPISGHRSVSWYQQTPGQGLQFLFEYFSETQRNKGNFPGRFSGRQFSNSRSEMNVSTLELGDSALYLCASSLGGQGAYGYTFGSGTRLTVV.